The present entry profiles one T cell receptor (beta chain) with its context. Assay used: immunoSEQ multiplex PCR; TCRdb lists only in-frame clones, some missing. Of 240,000 or so clones in the sample, 80% to 90% were seen once. This entry is derived from a study of blood T cell repertoires in COVID-19. In the study overall: The study drew acute and convalescent COVID-19 samples from the United States, Italy and Spain.

Germline assignment: CDR1 WSHSY and CDR2 SAAADI. This CDR3 spans 14 amino acids. Trimming shortened V by 7 bases and J by 0 bases, and 10 bases separated the two germline ends. The source is a man aged 35 to 55 who had recovered from COVID-19. This sequence joins TRBV10-2 and TRBJ2-1, with D uncertain. Material: PBMCs or T cells enriched from blood (not recorded which). The CDR3 DNA sequence: TGCGCCAGCAATGGTAAGAGCTCCTACAATGAGCAGTTCTTC. Translation: CASNGKSSYNEQFF.